This is a list of T cell receptor beta chains from one sample in a study of neoadjuvant anti-PD-1 for oral cavity cancer. Here immunoSEQ multiplex PCR was the method, and the copy in TCRdb shows in-frame clones only, minus some. The table has about 72,000 clones, 80% to 90% seen once. The material was PBMCs, obtained before nivolumab (anti-PD-1) treatment. The receptors come from a person between 35 and 79 years old with oral cavity squamous cell carcinoma. Both conserved end residues are part of each CDR3. D genes are given only for firm matches. Only some rows state a clone size, as once, few, many or a class for expanded clones.

d_call	v_call	j_call	cdr3_length	clone_size	cdr3_aa	cdr3_nt
TRBD1	TRBV9	TRBJ1-6	15	once	CASSSRTGGHSPLHF	TGTGCCAGCAGCTCCCGGACAGGGGGTCATTCACCCCTCCACTTT
.	TRBV19	TRBJ1-1	14	.	CASSQASRRTEAFF	TGTGCCAGTAGCCAAGCCAGCAGGAGGACTGAAGCTTTCTTT
.	TRBV30	TRBJ2-2	17	.	CAWSHGPGRTNTGELFF	TGTGCCTGGAGTCATGGCCCGGGACGGACGAACACCGGGGAGCTGTTTTTT
TRBD1	TRBV10-3	TRBJ1-3	17	.	CAISKGQGTSSGNTIYF	TGTGCCATCAGTAAAGGACAGGGAACCAGCTCTGGAAACACCATATATTTT
.	TRBV29-1	TRBJ1-3	12	.	CSVGGAGNTIYF	TGCAGCGTTGGGGGAGCTGGAAACACCATATATTTT
.	TRBV5-6	TRBJ2-1	17	.	CASSSIWIQRSYNEQFF	TGTGCCAGCAGCTCGATTTGGATTCAGCGCTCCTACAATGAGCAGTTCTTC
TRBD2	TRBV7-9	TRBJ2-1	17	.	CASKSRGSGSSYNEQFF	TGTGCCAGTAAATCCCGGGGTAGCGGGAGTTCCTACAATGAGCAGTTCTTC
TRBD1	TRBV5-1	TRBJ1-1	17	.	CASSFSLQGRVNTEAFF	TGCGCCAGCAGCTTCTCATTACAGGGGAGGGTGAACACTGAAGCTTTCTTT
.	TRBV6-6	TRBJ2-7	12	once	CASSHQGSEQYF	TGTGCCAGCAGCCACCAGGGAAGCGAGCAGTACTTC
.	TRBV29-1	TRBJ2-3	12	.	CSVFTGADTQYF	TGCAGCGTCTTTACGGGAGCAGATACGCAGTATTTT
.	TRBV7-9	TRBJ1-1	13	.	CASSFWENTEAFF	TGTGCCAGCAGCTTCTGGGAGAACACTGAAGCTTTCTTT
TRBD1	TRBV4-1	TRBJ2-7	14	.	CASSQADRPEEQYF	TGCGCCAGCAGCCAAGCGGACAGGCCAGAAGAGCAGTACTTC
TRBD1	TRBV7-9	TRBJ1-2	14	once	CASSLGQGADGYTF	TGTGCCAGCAGCTTAGGACAGGGGGCAGATGGCTACACCTTC
.	TRBV12-5	TRBJ1-1	15	.	CASGLAASMNTEAFF	TGTGCTAGTGGTTTGGCCGCGTCCATGAACACTGAAGCTTTCTTT
.	TRBV11-2	TRBJ2-6	15	few	CASSHAFSGANVLTF	TGTGCCAGCAGCCACGCCTTCTCTGGGGCCAACGTCCTGACTTTC
TRBD1	TRBV5-1	TRBJ2-7	13	few	CASRTGVGYEQYF	TGCGCCAGCCGGACAGGGGTGGGGTACGAGCAGTACTTC
TRBD1	TRBV4-1	TRBJ1-5	16	.	CASSQRTGYSNQPQHF	TGCGCCAGCAGCCAAAGGACAGGTTATAGCAATCAGCCCCAGCATTTT
.	TRBV29-1	TRBJ1-1	12	.	CSGAGAGTEAFF	TGCAGCGGCGCGGGGGCTGGCACTGAAGCTTTCTTT
.	TRBV4-1	TRBJ1-2	15	.	CASSQSLGVGYGYTF	TGCGCCAGCAGCCAAAGCCTCGGGGTTGGCTATGGCTACACCTTC
.	TRBV4-1	TRBJ1-4	15	.	CASSQLGPVNEKLFF	TGCGCCAGCAGCCAATTAGGTCCGGTTAATGAAAAACTGTTTTTT
TRBD1	TRBV7-4	TRBJ2-7	14	.	CASSFDRGRYEQYF	TGTGCCAGCAGCTTCGACAGGGGGCGGTACGAGCAGTACTTC
.	TRBV28	TRBJ2-4	17	.	CASSFKYGSAAKNIQYF	TGTGCCAGCAGTTTTAAGTATGGATCCGCGGCCAAAAACATTCAGTACTTC
TRBD1	TRBV30	TRBJ1-1	14	.	CARTPGTGRTEAFF	TGTGCCAGAACTCCCGGGACAGGGCGAACTGAAGCTTTCTTT
TRBD1	TRBV29-1	TRBJ1-2	12	.	CSFRRQGSGYTF	TGCAGCTTCCGGAGACAGGGTTCTGGCTACACCTTC
TRBD1	TRBV5-4	TRBJ2-5	13	.	CASSRDRGETQYF	TGTGCCAGCAGCCGGGACAGGGGGGAGACCCAGTACTTC
.	TRBV7-3	TRBJ1-1	13	once	CASSLGMNTEAFF	TGTGCCAGCAGCTTGGGAATGAACACTGAAGCTTTCTTT
.	TRBV29-1	TRBJ2-1	14	.	CSAVTHSSYNEQFF	TGCAGCGCAGTGACCCACTCCTCCTACAATGAGCAGTTCTTC
.	TRBV6-1	TRBJ1-1	15	.	CASSLRQIMNTEAFF	TGTGCCAGCAGTCTGCGACAGATTATGAACACTGAAGCTTTCTTT
TRBD2	TRBV30	TRBJ2-1	16	.	CAWSSPGLAGGQEQFF	TGTGCCTGGAGTTCCCCTGGGCTAGCGGGAGGTCAGGAGCAGTTCTTC
.	TRBV6-1	TRBJ1-1	13	.	CASSTPWDTEAFF	TGTGCCAGCAGTACTCCTTGGGACACTGAAGCTTTCTTT
.	TRBV7-6	TRBJ1-1	16	.	CASSPGLRRRNTEAFF	TGTGCCAGCAGCCCGGGCCTCCGGCGCAGGAACACTGAAGCTTTCTTT
.	TRBV2	TRBJ1-5	14	.	CASTSDSTTQPQHF	TGTGCCAGCACCTCAGACAGTACTACTCAGCCCCAGCATTTT
TRBD1	TRBV5-6	TRBJ1-5	17	.	CASSLFPLRGGGQPQHF	TGTGCCAGCAGCTTGTTCCCGCTCAGGGGGGGAGGACAGCCCCAGCATTTT
TRBD2	TRBV6-6	TRBJ2-1	15	once	CASSLTSGGAHEQFF	TGTGCCAGCAGCCTGACTAGCGGGGGGGCTCATGAGCAGTTCTTC
.	TRBV7-9	TRBJ1-2	15	.	CASSPRRVKDYGYTF	TGTGCCAGCAGCCCTCGTAGGGTAAAAGACTATGGCTACACCTTC
TRBD1	TRBV9	TRBJ2-1	14	.	CASSGPGQGYEQFF	TGTGCCAGCAGCGGACCGGGACAGGGCTATGAGCAGTTCTTC
.	TRBV10-1	TRBJ1-5	13	.	CASSQDYGQPQHF	TGCGCCAGCAGTCAAGATTATGGTCAGCCCCAGCATTTT
.	TRBV28	TRBJ2-7	14	few	CASVPGRRIYEQYF	TGTGCCAGTGTCCCCGGACGGCGGATTTACGAGCAGTACTTC
TRBD1	TRBV9	TRBJ2-2	16	few	CASSVRDSVVTGELFF	TGTGCCAGCAGCGTCAGGGACAGTGTAGTCACCGGGGAGCTGTTTTTT
.	TRBV6-1	TRBJ1-1	15	.	CASGRRGGGNTEAFF	TGTGCCAGCGGAAGAAGGGGAGGGGGGAACACTGAAGCTTTCTTT
.	TRBV7-2	TRBJ1-2	13	.	CASSPTGSYGYTF	TGTGCCAGCAGCCCTACGGGCAGCTATGGCTACACCTTC